The 12 T cell receptor beta chains listed next were all sequenced from one sample in a study of cytomegalovirus exposure and HLA in healthy donors. Sequenced by immunoSEQ multiplex PCR; TCRdb stores in-frame clones only, minus some. Of roughly 60,000 clones in the sample, approximately 90% were seen once. The sequencing sample was made of PBMCs. These receptors were taken from a woman between 18 and 29 years old in good health and CMV-seronegative.

The gene calls are TRBV9 and TRBJ2-5; no clear D. This CDR3 contains 15 residues. The germline V and J ends were trimmed by 4 bases and 2 bases, with 15 bases remaining between them. Germline loops: CDR1 SGDLS, CDR2 YYNGEE. The CDR3 DNA reads TGTGCCAGCAGCCCCCAGTGGAGCCTGCAAGAGACCCAGTACTTC. It encodes CASSPQWSLQETQYF.

The chain recombines TRBV28 with TRBJ2-2, with D possibly matching TRBD1 (6 bases). Looked up from germline, CDR1 is MDHEN and CDR2 is SYDVKM. Trimming pared 11 bases from V and 7 bases from J, leaving 17 bases between. This CDR3 contains 13 residues. The CDR3 DNA reads TGTGCCGGACGTAACAGGGTTGGCGGGGAGCTGTTTTTT. Amino acids: CAGRNRVGGELFF.

The J gene is TRBJ1-2, the V gene TRBV2, with unresolved D. The CDR3 runs 12 residues. CDR1 is SNHLY and CDR2 is FYNNEI in the germline V gene. V lost 4 bases, J lost 7 bases, and 10 bases lay in between. CDR3 sequence: CASSGLGGGYTF. The CDR3 nucleotides read TGTGCCAGCAGTGGCCTGGGAGGTGGCTACACCTTC.

The gene calls are TRBV11-2 and TRBJ2-1; 12 bases are a match to TRBD2. In germline, CDR1 is SGHAT, CDR2 FQNNGV. The CDR3 has 15 residues. Losses at the gene ends were 5 bases for V and 7 bases for J; bases not matched to a gene: 6. CDR3 sequence: CASSLTSGGLNEQFF. Here the CDR3 DNA reads TGTGCCAGCAGCCTGACTAGCGGGGGACTAAATGAGCAGTTCTTC.

The chain combines TRBV18 with TRBJ2-5, with 8 bases that match TRBD2. The CDR3 covers 15 residues. Germline V CDR1 and CDR2: KGHSH, LQKENI. With V trimmed by 4 bases and J by 2 bases, 6 bases remained unmatched. The CDR3 DNA reads TGTGCCAGCTCACGGGGACTAGTGGTTCAAGAGACCCAGTACTTC. Its translation is CASSRGLVVQETQYF.

The J gene is TRBJ1-1, the V gene TRBV5-6, with D possibly being TRBD1 (5 bases). Deletions cut 6 bases from V and 0 bases from J, with 12 bases between. CDR1 is SGHDT, CDR2 YYEEEE, per germline. The CDR3 extends over 14 amino acids. DNA of the CDR3: TGTGCCAGCACCCCTCGGGGGTTGAACACTGAAGCTTTCTTT. Protein sequence: CASTPRGLNTEAFF.

Note on this clone: The junction departs from germline at one end; a sequencing error may be responsible. The rearrangement links TRBV10-3 to TRBJ2-1, with D uncertain. The germline CDR1 and CDR2 sequences are ENHRY and SYGVKD. The length of the CDR3 is 12 residues. This chain's CDR3 is CAISDSHNEQFF. The CDR3 region has the DNA TGTGCCATCAGTGACTCCCACAATGAGCAGTTCTTC.

The chain carries TRBV7-2 and TRBJ2-2, with 8 bases that match TRBD1. In germline, CDR1 is SGHTA, CDR2 FQGNSA. The CDR3 has 14 amino acids. Germline trimming cut 5 bases from V and 7 bases from J; bases unmatched to any gene: 6. This CDR3 is CASSAQGAGGELFF. CDR3 coding DNA: TGTGCCAGCAGCGCCCAGGGGGCCGGCGGGGAGCTGTTTTTT.

The rearrangement uses TRBV14 and TRBJ2-1, with 10 bases matching TRBD2. The V gene's germline CDR1 is SGHDN and CDR2 FVKESK. J gave up 5 bases and V 1 base, and 2 bases lay outside the gene matches. The CDR3 length is 15 residues. The CDR3 nucleotides are TGTGCCAGCAGCCAAGTAGCGGGGGGTCACAATGAGCAGTTCTTC. Protein product: CASSQVAGGHNEQFF.

The chain has TRBV7-8 and TRBJ2-7, with TRBD1 identical over 7 bases. This CDR3 has 17 amino acids. Per germline, CDR1 SGHVS and CDR2 FQNEAQ. V trimming: 1 base; J trimming: 0 bases; junction bases outside the gene matches: 9. The CDR3 is CASSLGYGQVHSYEQYF. The CDR3 bases are TGTGCCAGCAGCTTAGGGTATGGACAGGTACACTCCTACGAGCAGTACTTC.

The CDR3 DNA follows: TGTGCCAGCAGCGGAACCGGGACTAGCGGGAGCGATACGCAGTATTTT. Translated, it gives CASSGTGTSGSDTQYF. V is TRBV9 and J is TRBJ2-3; 14 nucleotides match TRBD2. The CDR3 has 16 residues. CDR1 is SGDLS and CDR2 is YYNGEE in the germline V gene. With 3 bases clipped from V and 6 bases from J, the junction kept 6 bases outside the gene matches.

The V call is TRBV6-6, the J call TRBJ1-1; D not resolved. Germline V lookup: CDR1 MNHNY, CDR2 SVGAGI (reference sequence). Trimming stripped 8 bases from V and 7 bases from J, with 17 bases between. The CDR3 is made up of 13 amino acids. The CDR3 nucleotides read TGTGCCAGCCGGGGTAGGGAACATGGTGAAGCTTTCTTT. Translation: CASRGREHGEAFF.